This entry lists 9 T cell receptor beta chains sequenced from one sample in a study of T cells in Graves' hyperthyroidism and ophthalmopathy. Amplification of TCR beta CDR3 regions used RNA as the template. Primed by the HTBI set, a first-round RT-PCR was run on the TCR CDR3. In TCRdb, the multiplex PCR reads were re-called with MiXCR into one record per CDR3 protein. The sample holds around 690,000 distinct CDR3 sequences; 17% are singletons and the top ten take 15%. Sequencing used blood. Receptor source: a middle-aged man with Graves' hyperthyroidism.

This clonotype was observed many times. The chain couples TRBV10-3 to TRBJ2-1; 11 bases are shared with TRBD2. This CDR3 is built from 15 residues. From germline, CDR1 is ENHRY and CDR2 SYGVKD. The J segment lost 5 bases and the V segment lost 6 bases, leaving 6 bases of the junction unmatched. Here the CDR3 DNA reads TGTGCCATCAGAGAGACTAGCGGGACACACAATGAGCAGTTCTTC. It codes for CAIRETSGTHNEQFF.

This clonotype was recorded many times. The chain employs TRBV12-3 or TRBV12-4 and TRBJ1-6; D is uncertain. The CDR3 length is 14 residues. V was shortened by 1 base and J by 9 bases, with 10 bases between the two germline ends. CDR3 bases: TGTGCCAGCAGTTTAGGGGAGAGAGGTTCACCCCTCCACTTT. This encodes CASSLGERGSPLHF.

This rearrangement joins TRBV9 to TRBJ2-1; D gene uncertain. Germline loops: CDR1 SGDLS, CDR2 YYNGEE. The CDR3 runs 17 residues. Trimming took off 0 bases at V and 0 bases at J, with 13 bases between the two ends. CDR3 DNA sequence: TGTGCCAGCAGCGTAGAGGTTCGGCGGACCTCCTACAATGAGCAGTTCTTC. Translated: CASSVEVRRTSYNEQFF.

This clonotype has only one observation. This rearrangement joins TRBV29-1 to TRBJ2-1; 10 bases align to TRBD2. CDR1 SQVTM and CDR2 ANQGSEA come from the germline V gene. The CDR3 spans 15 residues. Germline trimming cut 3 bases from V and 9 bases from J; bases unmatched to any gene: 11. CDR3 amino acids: CSVDSGGLGRVEQFF. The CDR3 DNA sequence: TGCAGCGTTGATAGCGGGGGGCTAGGGAGAGTTGAGCAGTTCTTC.

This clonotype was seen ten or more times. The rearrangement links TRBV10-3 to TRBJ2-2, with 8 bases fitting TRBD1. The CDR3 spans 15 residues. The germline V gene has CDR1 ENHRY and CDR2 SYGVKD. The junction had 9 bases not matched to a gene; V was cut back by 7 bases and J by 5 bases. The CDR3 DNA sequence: TGTGCCATCAACCAGGGGGCCACGGGGACCGGGGAGCTGTTTTTT. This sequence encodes CAINQGATGTGELFF.

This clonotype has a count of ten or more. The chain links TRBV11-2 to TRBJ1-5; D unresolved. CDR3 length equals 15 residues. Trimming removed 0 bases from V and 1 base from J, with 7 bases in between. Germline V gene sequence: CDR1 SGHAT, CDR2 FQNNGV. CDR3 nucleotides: TGTGCCAGCAGCTTAGATGTGGGGAGCAATCAGCCCCAGCATTTT. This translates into CASSLDVGSNQPQHF.

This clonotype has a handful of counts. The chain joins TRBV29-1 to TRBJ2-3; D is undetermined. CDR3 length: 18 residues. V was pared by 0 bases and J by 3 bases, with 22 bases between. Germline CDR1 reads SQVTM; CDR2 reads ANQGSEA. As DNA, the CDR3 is TGCAGCGTTGAAGACCAATTAGGGTGGGCGGCAGGTACAGATACGCAGTATTTT. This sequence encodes CSVEDQLGWAAGTDTQYF.

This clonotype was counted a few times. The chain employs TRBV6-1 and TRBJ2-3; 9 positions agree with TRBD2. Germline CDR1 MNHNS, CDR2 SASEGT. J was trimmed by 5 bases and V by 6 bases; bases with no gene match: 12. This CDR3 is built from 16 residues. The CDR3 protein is CASSRLVAGERDTQYF. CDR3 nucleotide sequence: TGTGCCAGCAGCCGCCTTGTAGCGGGAGAGAGAGATACGCAGTATTTT.

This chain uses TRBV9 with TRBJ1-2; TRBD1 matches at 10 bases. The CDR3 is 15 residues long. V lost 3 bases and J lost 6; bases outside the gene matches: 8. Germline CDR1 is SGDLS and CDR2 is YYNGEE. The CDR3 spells CASSGDRGAVDGYTF. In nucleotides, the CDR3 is TGTGCCAGCAGCGGGGACAGGGGCGCGGTGGATGGCTACACCTTC.